This T cell receptor beta chain was identified in a study of T cell changes during pregnancy in multiple sclerosis. The assay was immunoSEQ multiplex PCR, and TCRdb's table has in-frame clones only and misses some. Here the sample spans 40,000 to 60,000 clones, 85% to 90% being singletons. Germline V gives CDR1 MDHEN, CDR2 SYDVKM. The V and J ends lost 8 bases and 5 bases respectively, with 12 bases between them. This CDR3 comprises 13 residues. The starting material was peripheral blood, obtained in the first trimester of pregnancy. This chain connects TRBV28 to TRBJ2-2; D not resolved. The TCR sequence derives from a female donor in good health, enrolled as a control in a pregnancy study. The CDR3 nucleotides read TGTGCCAGCGCGCCGATCGGTACCGGGGAGCTGTTTTTT. It translates to CASAPIGTGELFF. The entire variable domain, with the rest obtained from reference TRBV28 and TRBJ2-2, is as follows: DVKVTQSSRYLVKRTGEKVFLECVQDMDHENMFWYRQDPGLGLRLIYFSYDVKMKEKGDIPEGYSVSREKKERFSLILESASTNQTSMYLCASAPIGTGELFFGEGSRLTVL.